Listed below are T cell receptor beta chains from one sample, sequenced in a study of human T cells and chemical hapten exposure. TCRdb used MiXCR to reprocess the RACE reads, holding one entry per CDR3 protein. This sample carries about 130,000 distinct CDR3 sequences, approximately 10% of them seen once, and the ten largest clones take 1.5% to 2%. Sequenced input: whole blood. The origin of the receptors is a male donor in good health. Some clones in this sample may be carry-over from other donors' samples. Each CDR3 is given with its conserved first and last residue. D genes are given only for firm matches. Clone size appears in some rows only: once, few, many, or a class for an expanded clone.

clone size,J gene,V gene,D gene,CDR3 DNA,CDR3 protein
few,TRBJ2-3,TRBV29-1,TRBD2,TGCAGCGTTGTAGTAGCGGGAGTTGCAGATACGCAGTATTTT,CSVVVAGVADTQYF
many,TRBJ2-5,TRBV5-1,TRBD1,TGCGCCAGCAGCGCGACAGGGGGCATGGAGACCCAGTACTTC,CASSATGGMETQYF
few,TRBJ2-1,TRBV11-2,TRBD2,TGTGCCAGCAGGCAAACTAGCGGGAGTTTCGATGAGCAGTTCTTC,CASRQTSGSFDEQFF
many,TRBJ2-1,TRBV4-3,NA,TGCGCCAGCAGCCACCGGATGGGGTACAATGAGCAGTTCTTC,CASSHRMGYNEQFF
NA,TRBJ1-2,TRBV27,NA,TGTGCCAGCAGTTTATCGCAGGGCCTTTCCTATGGCTACACCTTC,CASSLSQGLSYGYTF
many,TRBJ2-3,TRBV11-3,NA,TGTGCCAGCAGCTTAGACCAAGCAGATACGCAGTATTTT,CASSLDQADTQYF
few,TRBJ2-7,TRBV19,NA,TGTGCCAGTAGGATCCGGCAGACCGCCTACGAGCAGTACTTC,CASRIRQTAYEQYF
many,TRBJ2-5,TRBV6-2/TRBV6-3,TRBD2,TGTGCCAGCAGACATCTGGGGGAGGGTCCCCAAGAGACCCAGTACTTC,CASRHLGEGPQETQYF
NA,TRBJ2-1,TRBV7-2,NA,TGTGGCAGCAGCCCCTGGACTACCCCAAGGGGTGAGCAGTTCTTC,CGSSPWTTPRGEQFF
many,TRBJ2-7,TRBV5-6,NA,TGTGCCAGCAGCTTGGAGACAGCCTACGAGCAGTACTTC,CASSLETAYEQYF
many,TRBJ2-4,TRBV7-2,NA,TGTGCCAGCGGCTACGGGGTAGCCGAAAACATTCAGTACTTC,CASGYGVAENIQYF
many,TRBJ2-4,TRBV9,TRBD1,TGTGCCAGCAGCGCGACAGGGGTAAAAAACATTCAGTACTTC,CASSATGVKNIQYF
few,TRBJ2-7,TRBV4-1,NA,TGCGCCAGCAGCCAAGCTGGGCAGAGCTCCTACGAGCAGTACTTC,CASSQAGQSSYEQYF
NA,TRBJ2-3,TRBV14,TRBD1,TGTGCCAGCAGCCAAGTGGGTGGGACAGGCACAGATACGCAGTATTTT,CASSQVGGTGTDTQYF
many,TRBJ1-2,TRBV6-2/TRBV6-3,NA,TGTGCCAGCAGTTACGGCCGGGACCTAACCTATGGCTACACCTTC,CASSYGRDLTYGYTF